The sequence of this T cell receptor (beta chain) was determined in a study of blood T cell repertoires in COVID-19. This clone was seen a few times. Profiled with immunoSEQ multiplex PCR; TCRdb holds only in-frame clones, not every one. The table lists some 300,000 clones, about 90% of them singletons. The CDR3 is 15 amino acids. The V and J ends lost 5 bases and 4 bases, in that order; junction bases with no gene match: 11. Germline V gene lookup returns CDR1 SGHRS and CDR2 YFSETQ. Sequenced sample: PBMCs or T cells enriched from blood (not recorded which). The gene calls are TRBV5-1 and TRBJ1-2; 7 positions match TRBD1. This receptor was identified in a woman in her forties or fifties who had been exposed to COVID-19. CDR3 in amino acids: CASRLSGTEIYGYTF. In DNA, the CDR3 is TGCGCCAGCAGACTTTCAGGGACAGAAATCTATGGCTACACCTTC.